The clone carrying this TCR beta chain was counted many times. Its target is unknown. V shed 0 bases and J shed 3 bases, with 15 bases lying between them. The germline gives CDR1 DFQATT, CDR2 SNEGSKA (reference sequence). The CDR3 length is 16 residues. The sample comes from a study of neurological immune-mediated disorders. Study conclusions and caveats: Grouping of repertoires by phylogeny put those of 18 of 34 multiple sclerosis patients into a single related-CDR3 cluster, a possible signature. Among expanded clones, no CDR3 amino acid sequences were shared across subjects, a pattern suggesting private repertoires in all groups.

The cDNA came from 5'RACE with 10-nucleotide random UMIs. Over 180 million TCR-beta sequences from 15-18 subjects were obtained in each sequencing run. TCRdb itself ran the 5' RACE reads through MiXCR, one entry per CDR3 protein. The sample consists of tens of thousands of distinct CDR3 sequences, about 4% of them appearing once. Time point here: longitudinal time-point 3. The sequence came from a woman aged 55-70 years with multiple sclerosis. The specimen was PBMCs. The chain employs TRBV20-1 and TRBJ1-3; D may be TRBD1 (5 bases). The CDR3 region is CSARDMGRDFGNTIYF. The CDR3 DNA reads TGCAGTGCTAGAGATATGGGGAGGGACTTTGGAAACACCATATATTTT.